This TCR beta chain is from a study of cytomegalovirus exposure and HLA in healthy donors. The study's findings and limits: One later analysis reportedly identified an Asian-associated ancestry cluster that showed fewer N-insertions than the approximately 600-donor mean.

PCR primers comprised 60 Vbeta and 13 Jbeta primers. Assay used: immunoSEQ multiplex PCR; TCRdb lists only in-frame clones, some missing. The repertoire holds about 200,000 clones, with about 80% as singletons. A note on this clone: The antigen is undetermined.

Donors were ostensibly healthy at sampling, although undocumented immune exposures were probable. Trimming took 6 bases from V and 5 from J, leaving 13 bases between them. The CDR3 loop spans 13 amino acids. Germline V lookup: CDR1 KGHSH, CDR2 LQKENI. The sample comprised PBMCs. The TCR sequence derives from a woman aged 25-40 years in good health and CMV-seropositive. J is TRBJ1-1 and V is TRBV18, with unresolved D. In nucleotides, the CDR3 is TGTGCCAGCTCCCAGGTGGATAGTACTGAAGCTTTCTTT. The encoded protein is CASSQVDSTEAFF.